What follows describes a single TCR beta chain. Sequenced by immunoSEQ multiplex PCR; TCRdb stores in-frame clones only, minus some. The sample consists of about 50,000 clones, about 83% of them appearing once. The CDR3 is made up of 21 amino acids. These data originate in a study of OX40 agonist ivuxolimab in advanced cancers. The sequence was obtained from an adult with an advanced solid tumor such as melanoma, head and neck, liver or kidney cancer. The sequencing here drew on CD4+ or CD8+ T cells sorted from blood, taken in a trial of the OX40 agonist ivuxolimab. The chain carries TRBV21-1 and TRBJ2-7. TRBV21-1 is a recognized pseudogene. CDR3 bases: TGTGCCAGCAGCAAAGTTATAAGGGGGGGGACAGACCTTCCTAGCTCCTACGAGCAGTACTTC. Translated: CASSKVIRGGTDLPSSYEQYF.